This entry lists 29 T cell receptor beta chains sequenced from one sample in a study of graft-versus-host responses after intestinal transplantation. Stimulators, some 200,000 irradiated and violet-dye-labeled cells, were plated with some 200,000 CFSE-labeled responder cells. Assay used: immunoSEQ multiplex PCR; TCRdb lists only in-frame clones, some missing. The sample yields over 8,000 clones, roughly 38% seen once. The source material was alloreactive CD8+ T cells from a mixed lymphocyte reaction culture, sampled before intestinal transplant. The sample's subset: CFSE-low proliferating T cells sorted from approximately 6-day pre-transplant mixed lymphocyte reaction (GvH or HvG direction). Source of these receptors: a human patient who received an intestinal transplant.

Notes on this clone: At one boundary the junction diverges from the germline segment, which might be a read error. CDR3 DNA sequence: TGCGCCAGCAGTCAAACAGGGGGTGGGCTCTATGGCTACACCTTC. It encodes CASSQTGGGLYGYTF. V usage is TRBV7-9 and J usage is TRBJ1-2, with 8 nucleotides matching TRBD1. Germline V lookup: CDR1 SEHNR, CDR2 FQNEAQ (reference sequence). The CDR3 covers 15 residues.

The V call is TRBV2, the J call TRBJ2-1; 10 nucleotides line up with TRBD2. The V gene end was trimmed by 4 bases and the J gene end by 0 bases; junction bases not matched to a gene: 0. Germline V gives CDR1 SNHLY, CDR2 FYNNEI. The CDR3 runs to 15 residues. CDR3 in amino acids: CASSVAGGSYNEQFF. CDR3 in DNA: TGTGCCAGCAGTGTAGCGGGGGGCTCCTACAATGAGCAGTTCTTC. The full variable domain, completed using reference TRBV2 and TRBJ2-1, is EPEVTQTPSHQVTQMGQEVILRCVPISNHLYFYWYRQILGQKVEFLVSFYNNEISEKSEIFDDQFSVERPDGSNFTLKIRSTKLEDSAMYFCASSVAGGSYNEQFFGPGTRLTVL.

The count of this clone is one. The gene calls are TRBV9 and TRBJ1-4, with 8 positions matching TRBD1. Per the germline V gene, CDR1 is SGDLS and CDR2 is YYNGEE. The J segment lost 2 bases and the V segment lost 2 bases, leaving 2 bases of the junction unmatched. The CDR3 has 15 residues. In DNA, the CDR3 is TGTGCCAGCAGCGTTACAGGGGGTACTAATGAAAAACTGTTTTTT. Its translation: CASSVTGGTNEKLFF.

This clone is judged medium-sized. This chain joins TRBV28 and TRBJ1-5; D call uncertain. CDR3 length: 15 residues. Germline values: CDR1 MDHEN, CDR2 SYDVKM. V was cut by 5 bases and J by 0 bases, with 11 bases left in between. CDR3 in DNA: TGTGCCAGCAGTCCGGACGGGGTTAGCAATCAGCCCCAGCATTTT. It is translated as CASSPDGVSNQPQHF.

The chain is built from TRBV14 and TRBJ1-3; D ambiguous. This CDR3 contains 16 residues. The V gene's germline CDR1 is SGHDN and CDR2 FVKESK. V was trimmed by 2 bases and J by 0 bases, leaving 11 bases between them. The CDR3 region is CASSQYGADSGNTIYF. The DNA of the CDR3 is TGTGCCAGCAGCCAATACGGAGCCGACTCTGGAAACACCATATATTTT. Filled out from reference TRBV14 and TRBJ1-3, the complete variable domain reads EAGVTQFPSHSVIEKGQTVTLRCDPISGHDNLYWYRRVMGKEIKFLLHFVKESKQDESGMPNNRFLAERTGGTYSTLKVQPAELEDSGVYFCASSQYGADSGNTIYFGEGSWLTVV.

The chain couples TRBV9 to TRBJ1-4, with D uncertain. There are 14 residues in the CDR3. Trimming took off 5 bases at V and 2 bases at J, with 10 bases between the two ends. Looked up from germline, CDR1 is SGDLS and CDR2 is YYNGEE. The CDR3 is CASSSSGTNEKLFF. The CDR3 DNA is TGTGCCAGCAGTTCATCAGGTACTAATGAAAAACTGTTTTTT. Full variable domain (remainder filled in from reference TRBV9 and TRBJ1-4): DSGVTQTPKHLITATGQRVTLRCSPRSGDLSVYWYQQSLDQGLQFLIQYYNGEERAKGNILERFSAQQFPDLHSELNLSSLELGDSALYFCASSSSGTNEKLFFGSGTQLSVL.

The chain is built from TRBV7-9 and TRBJ1-4; TRBD1 agrees at 9 bases. The CDR3 has 15 residues. Germline assignment: CDR1 SEHNR and CDR2 FQNEAQ (reference sequence). J was trimmed by 5 bases and V by 6 bases; bases with no gene match: 7. The CDR3 coding sequence is TGTGCCAGCAGTTACACAGGGGGCTTCAATGAAAAACTGTTTTTT. It codes for CASSYTGGFNEKLFF. The full variable domain, rest sourced from reference TRBV7-9 and TRBJ1-4, is DTGVSQNPRHKITKRGQNVTFRCDPISEHNRLYWYRQTLGQGPEFLTYFQNEAQLEKSRLLSDRFSAERPKGSFSTLEIQRTEQGDSAMYLCASSYTGGFNEKLFFGSGTQLSVL.

The J gene is TRBJ2-7, the V gene TRBV4-2; TRBD2 matches at 10 bases. This CDR3 comprises 16 residues. V lost 1 base and J lost 2; bases outside the gene matches: 5. Germline CDR1 LGHNA, CDR2 YNFKEQ. Here the CDR3 DNA reads TGTGCCAGCAGCCAAGGTGGAAGCGGGGGGGCCTACGAGCAGTACTTC. Translated: CASSQGGSGGAYEQYF.

This clone is medium-sized within its sample. The J gene is TRBJ1-2, the V gene TRBV2; D is undetermined. The CDR3 runs to 14 residues. The germline V and J ends were trimmed by 1 base and 4 bases, with 10 bases remaining between them. Germline V gene data show CDR1 as SNHLY and CDR2 as FYNNEI. DNA of the CDR3: TGTGCCAGCAGTGAAGACGGGGTTCCCTATGGCTACACCTTC. Translated: CASSEDGVPYGYTF.

The chain uses TRBV10-1 and TRBJ2-1; 10 positions agree with TRBD2. Germline V gene data show CDR1 as WNHNN and CDR2 as SYGVQD (reference sequence). The J segment lost 12 bases and the V segment lost 4 bases, leaving 9 bases of the junction unmatched. The CDR3 covers 14 residues. As DNA, the CDR3 is TGCGCCAGCAGTGGGCTAACTAGCGGGGTTGGGCAGTTCTTC. Translating gives CASSGLTSGVGQFF.

This clone has more than one count but fewer than ten. The J gene is TRBJ1-5, the V gene TRBV7-3, with D unresolved. The V end lost 2 bases, the J end lost 7 bases, and 12 bases lay between the germline ends. CDR3 length: 14 amino acids. CDR1 and CDR2 (germline): SGHTA, FQGTGA. This CDR3 reads CASSLLVCGQPQHF. In DNA form, the CDR3 reads TGTGCCAGCAGCTTATTAGTTTGCGGGCAGCCCCAGCATTTT.

The chain carries TRBV5-5 and TRBJ1-2; no clear D gene. V was trimmed by 2 bases and J by 4 bases, leaving 12 bases between them. The CDR3 is 14 amino acids. From germline, CDR1 is SGHKS and CDR2 YYEKEE (reference sequence). The CDR3 DNA sequence: TGTGCCAGCAGCTTCTGGGCAGATACCTATGGCTACACCTTC. It codes for CASSFWADTYGYTF.

This clone was recorded only once. V gene TRBV9 combines with J gene TRBJ2-7; tentative D call: TRBD2 (5 bases). The CDR3 spans 16 residues. With 0 bases removed from V and 4 bases from J, the gap between germline ends came to 17 bases. Germline V gene sequence: CDR1 SGDLS, CDR2 YYNGEE. This chain's CDR3 is CASSVAGSASTYEQYF. In nucleotides, the CDR3 is TGTGCCAGCAGCGTAGCGGGTAGCGCCAGTACGTACGAGCAGTACTTC.

The V call is TRBV4-2, the J call TRBJ2-7, with 8 nucleotides matching TRBD2. Germline values: CDR1 LGHNA, CDR2 YNFKEQ. Germline trimming cut 5 bases from V and 0 bases from J; bases unmatched to any gene: 6. The length of the CDR3 is 15 residues. In nucleotides, the CDR3 is TGTGCCAGCAGCTATATAGCGGGGCCCTCCTACGAGCAGTACTTC. Translation: CASSYIAGPSYEQYF.

V is TRBV9 and J is TRBJ2-1, with TRBD1 matching over 7 bases. Germline lookup yields CDR1 SGDLS and CDR2 YYNGEE. Unmatched junction bases numbered 11, after V lost 2 bases and J lost 3 bases. The CDR3 sequence is 17 residues long. The CDR3 DNA reads as TGTGCCAGCAGCGTTGGGTCCGGGGACAGCCTCTACAATGAGCAGTTCTTC. This translates into CASSVGSGDSLYNEQFF. The full variable domain, its missing parts supplied by reference TRBV9 and TRBJ2-1, is DSGVTQTPKHLITATGQRVTLRCSPRSGDLSVYWYQQSLDQGLQFLIQYYNGEERAKGNILERFSAQQFPDLHSELNLSSLELGDSALYFCASSVGSGDSLYNEQFFGPGTRLTVL.

The genes are TRBV20-1 and TRBJ2-7, with D uncertain. Trimming took off 5 bases at V and 3 bases at J, with 8 bases between the two ends. Germline values: CDR1 DFQATT, CDR2 SNEGSKA (reference sequence). CDR3 length: 11 amino acids. CDR3 in DNA: TGCAGTGCTCACTACGTCTACGAGCAGTACTTC. Encoded protein: CSAHYVYEQYF.

The rearrangement joins TRBV6-6 to TRBJ1-1; D gene uncertain. Per the germline V gene, CDR1 is MNHNY and CDR2 is SVGAGI (reference sequence). V lost 6 bases, J lost 2 bases, and 13 bases lay in between. The CDR3 is 14 amino acids. This chain's CDR3 is CASSPTRRNTEAFF. The CDR3, as DNA: TGTGCCAGCAGCCCCACAAGGAGAAACACTGAAGCTTTCTTT.

The V call is TRBV9, the J call TRBJ2-6, with D maybe TRBD2 (6 bases). CDR1 and CDR2 (germline): SGDLS, YYNGEE. The CDR3 is made up of 23 amino acids. V was pared by 0 bases and J by 3 bases, with 31 bases between. In DNA form, the CDR3 reads TGTGCCAGCAGCGTAGAGGTTTGGGGCAGGGAGGAATGGAGGTTTTTTGGGGCCAACGTCCTGACTTTC. It is translated as CASSVEVWGREEWRFFGANVLTF.

J is TRBJ2-7 and V is TRBV9, with 9 positions matching TRBD2. The V gene end was trimmed by 0 bases and the J gene end by 5 bases; junction bases not matched to a gene: 9. There are 16 residues in the CDR3. Germline assignment: CDR1 SGDLS and CDR2 YYNGEE. CDR3 nucleotides: TGTGCCAGCAGCGTAGCTGCTAGCGGGATTATCGACGAGCAGTACTTC. Its translation: CASSVAASGIIDEQYF. Drawing the rest from reference TRBV9 and TRBJ2-7, the complete variable domain is DSGVTQTPKHLITATGQRVTLRCSPRSGDLSVYWYQQSLDQGLQFLIQYYNGEERAKGNILERFSAQQFPDLHSELNLSSLELGDSALYFCASSVAASGIIDEQYFGPGTRLTVT.

A few counts support this clone. The V and J genes are TRBV6-1 and TRBJ2-7; 7 bases line up with TRBD2. Germline V gives CDR1 MNHNS, CDR2 SASEGT. The J segment lost 3 bases and the V segment lost 1 base, leaving 6 bases of the junction unmatched. The CDR3 extends over 15 amino acids. In nucleotides, the CDR3 is TGTGCCAGCAGTGAAGTGGGGGGGTCCCTCTACGAGCAGTACTTC. It specifies CASSEVGGSLYEQYF.

In its sample, this clone is medium-sized. The chain has TRBV11-2 and TRBJ1-2, with TRBD1 as a possible D gene (6 bases). Germline V gene data show CDR1 as SGHAT and CDR2 as FQNNGV. V lost 0 bases, J lost 1 base, and 9 bases lay in between. This CDR3 region has 15 residues. The CDR3 nucleotides read TGTGCCAGCAGCTTAGAGCCAGGGGTTAACTATGGCTACACCTTC. Its translation: CASSLEPGVNYGYTF.

V and J are TRBV28 and TRBJ1-1, with unresolved D. CDR1 MDHEN and CDR2 SYDVKM come from the germline V gene. The CDR3 covers 15 residues. V was trimmed by 2 bases and J by 4 bases, leaving 14 bases between them. In nucleotides, the CDR3 is TGTGCCAGCAGTTTAGATCCGGGGTGGACCACTGAAGCTTTCTTT. Amino acid sequence: CASSLDPGWTTEAFF.

V gene TRBV27 combines with J gene TRBJ1-1; maybe TRBD1 (6 bases). Germline CDR1 MNHEY, CDR2 SMNVEV (reference sequence). The CDR3 has 17 amino acids. Trimming removed 6 bases at V and 5 bases at J, with 25 bases between. This CDR3 reads CASSQAGTPPAGTEAFF. CDR3 in DNA: TGTGCCAGCAGCCAGGCCGGGACACCCCCAGCCGGGACTGAAGCTTTCTTT.

The chain carries TRBV19 and TRBJ2-1; 9 bases match TRBD2. This CDR3 spans 14 amino acids. J was trimmed by 9 bases and V by 0 bases; bases with no gene match: 3. CDR1 and CDR2 from the germline V gene are LNHDA and SQIVND (reference sequence). The CDR3 here is CASSIEGLAGEQFF. The CDR3 DNA sequence: TGTGCCAGTAGTATAGAGGGACTAGCAGGTGAGCAGTTCTTC.

The chain employs TRBV28 and TRBJ2-7; TRBD1 matches 10 bases. V shed 5 bases, J shed 1 base, and the junction held 2 bases outside the gene matches. CDR3 length: 14 amino acids. Germline V lookup: CDR1 MDHEN, CDR2 SYDVKM. For the CDR3, the DNA is TGTGCCAGCAGTCCGGGACAGGGGTCCTACGAGCAGTACTTC. This encodes CASSPGQGSYEQYF.

This clone occurred a few times. This chain connects TRBV4-2 to TRBJ1-1; D possibly corresponds to TRBD1 (5 bases). There are 12 residues in the CDR3. Trimming pared 5 bases from V and 7 bases from J, leaving 11 bases between. CDR1 and CDR2 from the germline V gene are LGHNA and YNFKEQ. In DNA form, the CDR3 reads TGTGCCAGCAGCTGGGGCGGGGTTGAAGCTTTCTTT. Its translation is CASSWGGVEAFF.

Notes on this clone: Other DNA sequences in this sample translate to the same CDR3. This chain links TRBV9 with TRBJ1-3, with D possibly being TRBD1 (5 bases). Germline V gene data show CDR1 as SGDLS and CDR2 as YYNGEE. The CDR3 extends over 14 amino acids. Trimming cost V 2 bases and J 1 base, with 7 bases left between them. This CDR3 reads CASSVAGSGNTIYF. DNA of the CDR3: TGTGCCAGCAGCGTCGCAGGGTCTGGAAACACCATATATTTT.

The chain combines TRBV19 with TRBJ2-5, with TRBD2 as a possible D gene (6 bases). The V and J ends lost 5 bases and 5 bases respectively, with 12 bases between them. CDR1 and CDR2 from the germline V gene are LNHDA and SQIVND (reference sequence). The CDR3 consists of 13 residues. The CDR3 spells CASSLLARETQYF. CDR3 bases: TGTGCCAGTAGTCTGCTAGCGAGGGAGACCCAGTACTTC. The variable domain in full, completed from reference TRBV19 and TRBJ2-5, reads DGGITQSPKYLFRKEGQNVTLSCEQNLNHDAMYWYRQDPGQGLRLIYYSQIVNDFQKGDIAEGYSVSREKKESFPLTVTSAQKNPTAFYLCASSLLARETQYFGPGTRLLVL.

This clone was recorded a few times. The chain joins TRBV30 to TRBJ2-3; TRBD2 agrees at 12 bases. Unmatched junction bases numbered 10, after V lost 3 bases and J lost 0 bases. Germline V gene data show CDR1 as GTSNPN and CDR2 as SVGIG (reference sequence). The CDR3 spans 18 residues. CDR3 loop: CAWRGTSGHLLSTDTQYF. CDR3 bases: TGTGCCTGGAGAGGGACTAGCGGGCATTTACTTAGCACAGATACGCAGTATTTT.